Below, 12 T cell receptor beta chains from the same sample are listed, as sequenced in a study of beta chain features in type 1 diabetes. Expressed TCRB transcripts were sequenced, since all the RNA that had been isolated was reverse transcribed. The assay was immunoSEQ multiplex PCR, and TCRdb's table has in-frame clones only and misses some. The table lists over 500,000 clones, roughly 15% of them singletons. The source material was naive CD4+ T cells from blood. These receptor sequences come from a man between 18 and 29 years old in good health.

This clone showed up just a few times. CDR3 sequence reads: CASSLAAVNTEAFF. The DNA of the CDR3 is TGTGCCAGCAGCTTAGCGGCTGTGAACACTGAAGCTTTCTTT. V and J are TRBV7-2 and TRBJ1-1; D remains unclear. There are 14 residues in the CDR3. Deletions cut 0 bases from V and 0 bases from J, with 5 bases between. Germline V gene data show CDR1 as SGHTA and CDR2 as FQGNSA.

A word on this clone: This sample includes further DNA sequences coding for the same CDR3. The chain employs TRBV7-9 and TRBJ2-7; D is undetermined. Trimming removed 1 base from V and 4 bases from J, with 5 bases in between. This CDR3 is 12 amino acids long. CDR1 and CDR2 from the germline V gene are SEHNR and FQNEAQ (reference sequence). CDR3 coding DNA: TGTGCCAGCAGCTTAGTAACGTACGAGCAGTACTTC. Protein product: CASSLVTYEQYF.

This rearrangement joins TRBV2 to TRBJ2-3; D is ambiguous. V lost 6 bases and J 1 base, leaving 11 bases between the germline ends. Per germline, CDR1 SNHLY and CDR2 FYNNEI. The CDR3 spans 14 residues. This CDR3 reads CASRPGRGTDTQYF. CDR3 sequence (DNA): TGTGCCAGCAGACCCGGACGGGGCACAGATACGCAGTATTTT.

The rearrangement joins TRBV9 to TRBJ2-1; 7 bases match TRBD2. Germline values: CDR1 SGDLS, CDR2 YYNGEE. The CDR3 extends over 14 amino acids. The ends lost 0 bases at V and 7 bases at J; junction bases unmatched: 4. This CDR3 is CASSVDWRGNEQFF. The CDR3 DNA reads as TGTGCCAGCAGCGTAGATTGGCGGGGGAATGAGCAGTTCTTC. Full variable domain (remainder filled in from reference TRBV9 and TRBJ2-1): DSGVTQTPKHLITATGQRVTLRCSPRSGDLSVYWYQQSLDQGLQFLIQYYNGEERAKGNILERFSAQQFPDLHSELNLSSLELGDSALYFCASSVDWRGNEQFFGPGTRLTVL.

This clone has a handful of counts. CDR3: CASTLGARETQYF. CDR3 nucleotide sequence: TGTGCCAGCACGCTGGGGGCACGTGAGACCCAGTACTTC. The V call is TRBV6-1, the J call TRBJ2-5; perhaps TRBD1 as D (6 bases). Trimming left V 7 bases short and J 5 bases short, with 14 bases between. CDR1 and CDR2 from the germline V gene are MNHNS and SASEGT. This CDR3 has 13 residues.

This clone has just a few counts. The chain is built from TRBV4-2 and TRBJ1-5; tentatively, D is TRBD1 (6 bases). Germline V gives CDR1 LGHNA, CDR2 YNFKEQ. The CDR3 covers 18 residues. Trimming took off 2 bases at V and 5 bases at J, with 22 bases between the two ends. For the CDR3, the DNA is TGTGCCAGCAGCCAAAGGGATTTACAACACAGGGTGGATCAGCCCCAGCATTTT. It is translated as CASSQRDLQHRVDQPQHF.

This clone was seen a handful of times. The V call is TRBV2, the J call TRBJ1-5, with no clear D. The CDR3 spans 14 residues. Trimming removed 4 bases from V and 4 bases from J, with 11 bases in between. The V gene's germline CDR1 is SNHLY and CDR2 FYNNEI. CDR3 bases: TGTGCCAGCAGTGTGGTCAGCGTAAATCAGCCCCAGCATTTT. This translates into CASSVVSVNQPQHF.

The CDR3 nucleotides are TGCGCCAGCAGCCGAGAACAGGGGAGCACTGAAGCTTTCTTT. Translated, it gives CASSREQGSTEAFF. The chain joins TRBV4-3 to TRBJ1-1, with 7 bases lining up with TRBD1. The CDR3 runs to 14 residues. Germline V gene lookup returns CDR1 LGHNA and CDR2 YSLEER. Trimming took 4 bases from V and 4 from J; bases not matched to a gene: 6.

This clone was recorded a few times. The rearrangement joins TRBV10-3 to TRBJ2-2, with D unresolved. Germline V gene data show CDR1 as ENHRY and CDR2 as SYGVKD. The CDR3 runs to 16 residues. V dropped 3 bases and J dropped 2 bases, with 13 bases sitting between them. Written as DNA, the CDR3 is TGTGCCATCAGTGAACATCGTGGCAGTAACACCGGGGAGCTGTTTTTT. Translating gives CAISEHRGSNTGELFF.

The chain combines TRBV7-9 with TRBJ2-1, with D unresolved. Trimming removed 5 bases at V and 15 bases at J, with 14 bases between. Germline V gives CDR1 SEHNR, CDR2 FQNEAQ (reference sequence). The CDR3 is made up of 11 amino acids. CDR3 DNA sequence: TGTGCCAGCAGCCCTGACGGAAGATCGTTCTTC. Its protein product is CASSPDGRSFF.

This chain links TRBV7-9 with TRBJ2-7; D not resolved. Germline CDR1 is SEHNR and CDR2 is FQNEAQ (reference sequence). The germline V and J ends were trimmed by 5 bases and 0 bases, with 11 bases remaining between them. The CDR3 is 14 amino acids. The CDR3 DNA is TGTGCCAGCAGCCCTTCTCAGGTCTCCTACGAGCAGTACTTC. Protein sequence: CASSPSQVSYEQYF.

This clone has more than one count but fewer than ten. This sample also contains other DNA sequences that code for the same CDR3. The V and J genes are TRBV7-3 and TRBJ2-5, with D tentatively TRBD1 (5 bases). CDR1 and CDR2 (germline): SGHTA, FQGTGA. CDR3 length: 13 amino acids. Trimming took 0 bases from V and 4 from J, leaving 6 bases between them. CDR3 bases: TGTGCCAGCAGCTTAACGGGGCTAGAGACCCAGTACTTC. Translating it yields CASSLTGLETQYF. Complete variable domain (other parts from reference TRBV7-3 and TRBJ2-5): GAGVSQTPSNKVTEKGKYVELRCDPISGHTALYWYRQSLGQGPEFLIYFQGTGAADDSGLPNDRFFAVRPEGSVSTLKIQRTERGDSAVYLCASSLTGLETQYFGPGTRLLVL.